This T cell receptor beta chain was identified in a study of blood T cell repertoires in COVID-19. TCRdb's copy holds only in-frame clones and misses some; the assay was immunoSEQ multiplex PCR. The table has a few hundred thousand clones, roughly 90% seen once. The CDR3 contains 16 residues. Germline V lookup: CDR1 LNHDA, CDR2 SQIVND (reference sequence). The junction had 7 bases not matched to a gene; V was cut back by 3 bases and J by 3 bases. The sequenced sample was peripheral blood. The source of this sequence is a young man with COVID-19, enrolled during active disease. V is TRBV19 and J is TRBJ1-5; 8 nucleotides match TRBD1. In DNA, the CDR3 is TGTGCCAGTAGTATTCTCGGACAGGGTGACAATCAGCCCCAGCATTTT. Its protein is CASSILGQGDNQPQHF.